These 2 T cell receptor beta chains came from one sample sequenced in a study of T-cell memory formation after mild COVID-19. TCRdb analysed the 5' RACE reads with MiXCR anew, one entry per CDR3 protein. The sample gives 90,000 to 130,000 distinct CDR3 sequences, roughly 19% of which show up once; around 5.5% is in the top ten. Sequenced material: PBMCs or a T cell subset sorted from them (not recorded which). The receptors come from a man aged 18 to 30 who had mild COVID-19 (a few samples of this study predate the infection). Cell type and time point are not known.

This clonotype turned up a few times. The chain has TRBV27 and TRBJ1-1, with D possibly being TRBD1 (6 bases). Per germline, CDR1 MNHEY and CDR2 SMNVEV (reference sequence). The CDR3 covers 13 residues. V lost 7 bases, J lost 4 bases, and 13 bases lay in between. DNA for the CDR3: TGTGCCAGCATGGGGGCCGTGGGCACTGAAGCTTTCTTT. Its translation is CASMGAVGTEAFF.

The V call is TRBV4-1, the J call TRBJ2-5; no firm D call. The V gene lost 0 bases and the J gene lost 7 bases, with 9 bases spanning the gap. The length of the CDR3 is 13 residues. Per the germline V gene, CDR1 is MGHRA and CDR2 is YSYEKL. CDR3 in amino acids: CASSQDLYRTQYF. CDR3 nucleotides: TGCGCCAGCAGCCAAGATTTGTACAGGACCCAGTACTTC.